This entry lists 19 T cell receptor beta chains sequenced from one sample in a study of T-cell memory formation after mild COVID-19. TCRdb re-analysed the 5' RACE reads in MiXCR, keeping a single row per CDR3 protein. This sample carries roughly 620,000 distinct CDR3 sequences, approximately 18% of them seen once, and the ten largest clones take approximately 12%. Sequenced material: PBMCs or a T cell subset sorted from them (not recorded which). The receptors here all came from an adult woman who had mild COVID-19 (a few samples of this study predate the infection). Cell type and time point are not known.

This clonotype showed up just a few times. This chain joins TRBV7-9 and TRBJ2-5; 10 nucleotides align to TRBD2. CDR3 length: 15 residues. Germline V CDR1 and CDR2: SEHNR, FQNEAQ (reference sequence). Trimming took 7 bases from V and 5 from J; bases not matched to a gene: 10. CDR3 sequence (DNA): TGTGCCAGCACCCTTAACCTAGCGGGAGCGGAGACCCAGTACTTC. The encoded protein is CASTLNLAGAETQYF.

This clonotype was found a few times. The CDR3 region has the DNA TGTGCCACCAGCAGTTCCCGGGGACGGGACAGGGGGCCCACTGAAGCTTTCTTT. Its translation: CATSSSRGRDRGPTEAFF. The gene calls are TRBV15 and TRBJ1-1, with TRBD1 identical over 12 bases. V shed 3 bases, J shed 4 bases, and the junction held 12 bases outside the gene matches. The CDR3 contains 18 residues. Germline V lookup: CDR1 LNHNV, CDR2 YYDKDF (reference sequence).

Only a few counts were recorded for this clonotype. The rearrangement links TRBV12-3 or TRBV12-4 to TRBJ2-3; D call uncertain. The CDR3 loop spans 13 amino acids. The V gene lost 5 bases and the J gene lost 6 bases, with 12 bases spanning the gap. Here the CDR3 reads CASSPRTSDTQYF. The CDR3, as DNA: TGTGCCAGCAGTCCCAGGACGTCGGATACGCAGTATTTT.

In the case of this clonotype: A much larger clone differs by one base, so this may be a read error. The rearrangement uses TRBV11-2 and TRBJ2-3; 10 bases match TRBD1. The V gene's germline CDR1 is SGHAT and CDR2 FQNNGV. Trimming cost V 5 bases and J 2 bases; bases outside gene matches: 4. The CDR3 has 15 amino acids. Here the CDR3 reads CASSTGTGDTDTQYF. In DNA, the CDR3 is TGTGCCAGCAGCACCGGGACAGGGGACACAGATACGCAGTATTTT.

This clonotype has more than one count but fewer than ten. V gene TRBV12-5 combines with J gene TRBJ2-2; tentative D call: TRBD1 (6 bases). V lost 0 bases and J 5 bases, leaving 10 bases between the germline ends. Germline assignment: CDR1 LGHNT and CDR2 FRNRAP. This CDR3 has 15 residues. CDR3: CASGLVVGATGELFF. The CDR3 DNA is TGTGCTAGTGGTTTGGTAGTGGGGGCAACCGGGGAGCTGTTTTTT.

Ten or more counts support this clonotype. The chain carries TRBV29-1 and TRBJ2-1; 8 positions match TRBD1. The germline gives CDR1 SQVTM, CDR2 ANQGSEA. J lost 9 bases, V lost 8 bases, and 9 bases had no gene match. The length of the CDR3 is 12 residues. The CDR3 loop reads CSFRDRLLEQFF. In DNA form, the CDR3 reads TGCAGCTTCCGGGACAGGTTACTTGAGCAGTTCTTC.

This chain connects TRBV9 to TRBJ2-7, with D possibly matching TRBD1 (5 bases). The length of the CDR3 is 16 residues. Germline CDR1 SGDLS, CDR2 YYNGEE. The ends were cut back, 0 bases at V and 6 bases at J, with 19 bases in the middle. CDR3 residues: CASSVGGRAYGSEQYF. Here the CDR3 DNA reads TGTGCCAGCAGCGTAGGGGGCAGGGCATATGGATCCGAGCAGTACTTC.

This clonotype was found a few times. The CDR3 DNA sequence: TGTGCCAGCAGCGGGACAGGGTATGTTGGTGGCAATCAGCCCCAGCATTTT. Amino acids: CASSGTGYVGGNQPQHF. The rearrangement joins TRBV6-6 to TRBJ1-5; 9 bases match TRBD1. Germline V gene data show CDR1 as MNHNY and CDR2 as SVGAGI (reference sequence). This CDR3 is 17 amino acids long. The V segment lost 6 bases and the J segment 2 bases; nucleotides outside the gene matches: 11.

The chain uses TRBV4-3 and TRBJ2-1; 13 bases align to TRBD2. This CDR3 contains 16 residues. The junction had 4 bases not matched to a gene; V was cut back by 4 bases and J by 4 bases. Germline V gene lookup returns CDR1 LGHNA and CDR2 YSLEER. The CDR3 nucleotides are TGCGCCAGCAGCCTTGAGACTAGCGGGAGGTACAATGAGCAGTTCTTC. It is translated as CASSLETSGRYNEQFF.

This chain joins TRBV14 and TRBJ2-1, with a weak D call TRBD1 (5 bases). CDR1 and CDR2 (germline): SGHDN, FVKESK. V was pared by 2 bases and J by 4 bases, with 15 bases between. CDR3 size: 16 residues. The CDR3 DNA follows: TGTGCCAGCAGCCAACAACCTGACAGACATTACAATGAGCAGTTCTTC. Residues: CASSQQPDRHYNEQFF.

The rearrangement links TRBV25-1 to TRBJ2-1; D remains unclear. The germline V gene has CDR1 MGHDK and CDR2 SYGVNS. The CDR3 spans 13 residues. V was pared by 1 base and J by 7 bases, with 8 bases between. CDR3 amino acids: CASSESGLNEQFF. In nucleotides, the CDR3 is TGTGCCAGCAGTGAATCTGGGTTAAATGAGCAGTTCTTC.

This clonotype was observed once. The CDR3 sequence is CATGTGGSGNTIYF. CDR3 in DNA: TGTGCCACCGGGACAGGGGGTTCTGGAAACACCATATATTTT. The chain combines TRBV25-1 with TRBJ1-3; 11 positions match TRBD1. The germline CDR1 and CDR2 sequences are MGHDK and SYGVNS. V trimming: 10 bases; J trimming: 1 base; junction bases outside the gene matches: 3. CDR3 length: 14 amino acids.

This clonotype was observed a few times. The chain links TRBV3-1 to TRBJ2-1; D may be TRBD2 (5 bases). Trimming removed 4 bases at V and 3 bases at J, with 16 bases between. CDR1 is LGHDT, CDR2 YNNKEL, per germline (reference sequence). The CDR3 covers 16 residues. The CDR3 DNA is TGTGCCAGCAGCCCCAGGACTCCCCTTTACTACAATGAGCAGTTCTTC. Amino acids: CASSPRTPLYYNEQFF.

This chain uses TRBV7-8 with TRBJ1-5, with D perhaps TRBD1 (5 bases). The V gene's germline CDR1 is SGHVS and CDR2 FQNEAQ. The CDR3 is made up of 17 amino acids. The V end lost 5 bases, the J end lost 4 bases, and 21 bases lay between the germline ends. The CDR3 sequence is CASSPTVGVAVNQPQHF. Here the CDR3 DNA reads TGTGCCAGCAGCCCCACGGTGGGGGTGGCAGTAAATCAGCCCCAGCATTTT.

This clonotype was counted only a few times. This chain uses TRBV6-2 or TRBV6-3 with TRBJ2-3; D uncertain. V lost 5 bases, J lost 7 bases, and 13 bases lay in between. This CDR3 contains 13 residues. Germline-derived CDR1 and CDR2 are MNHEY and SVGEGT. CDR3 DNA sequence: TGTGCCAGCAGTACGAGACCCGTAAATACGCAGTATTTT. Protein: CASSTRPVNTQYF.

This clonotype was detected a few times. This chain joins TRBV11-2 and TRBJ2-3, with 11 bases matching TRBD2. The CDR3 has 15 amino acids. The trim removed 6 bases at V and 3 bases at J, leaving 5 bases unmatched. CDR1 SGHAT and CDR2 FQNNGV come from the germline V gene. CDR3: CASSSTSGRTDTQYF. The CDR3 DNA follows: TGTGCCAGCAGTTCCACTAGCGGGAGAACAGATACGCAGTATTTT.

The chain has TRBV7-3 and TRBJ1-1; D might be TRBD1 (5 bases). V was shortened by 0 bases and J by 5 bases, with 13 bases between the two germline ends. Germline CDR1 is SGHTA and CDR2 is FQGTGA. The CDR3 totals 15 residues. Here the CDR3 DNA reads TGTGCCAGCAGCTTAACGCAGGGCGGTAGGACTGAAGCTTTCTTT. Translated: CASSLTQGGRTEAFF.

The chain employs TRBV12-3 or TRBV12-4 and TRBJ2-5, with 8 bases lining up with TRBD1. The CDR3 is 17 amino acids. V gave up 3 bases and J gave up 5 bases; unmatched junction bases: 14. DNA of the CDR3: TGTGCCAGCAGTTTTGGACTGCCAGGGGGCGTTGCGGAGACCCAGTACTTC. Translating gives CASSFGLPGGVAETQYF.

The chain has TRBV12-3 or TRBV12-4 and TRBJ2-5, with 12 bases that match TRBD1. With 4 bases clipped from V and 4 bases from J, the junction kept 4 bases outside the gene matches. This CDR3 spans 15 amino acids. CDR3 coding DNA: TGTGCCAGCAGTTCTGGGACAGGGGGCCGAGAGACCCAGTACTTC. It encodes CASSSGTGGRETQYF.